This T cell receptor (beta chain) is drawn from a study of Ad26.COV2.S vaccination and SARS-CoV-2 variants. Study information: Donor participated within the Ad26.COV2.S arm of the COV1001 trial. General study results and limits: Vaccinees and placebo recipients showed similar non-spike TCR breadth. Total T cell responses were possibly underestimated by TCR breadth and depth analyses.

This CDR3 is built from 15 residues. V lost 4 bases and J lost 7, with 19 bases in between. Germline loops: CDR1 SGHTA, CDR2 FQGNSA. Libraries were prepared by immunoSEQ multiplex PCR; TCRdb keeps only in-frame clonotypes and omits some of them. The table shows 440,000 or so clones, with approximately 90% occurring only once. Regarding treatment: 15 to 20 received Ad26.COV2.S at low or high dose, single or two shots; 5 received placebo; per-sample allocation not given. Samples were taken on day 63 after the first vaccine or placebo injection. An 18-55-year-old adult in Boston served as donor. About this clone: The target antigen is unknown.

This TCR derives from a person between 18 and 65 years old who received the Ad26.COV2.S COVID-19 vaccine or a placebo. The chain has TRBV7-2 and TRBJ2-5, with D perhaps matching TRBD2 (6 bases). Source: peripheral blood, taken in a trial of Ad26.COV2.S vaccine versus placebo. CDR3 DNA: TGTGCCAGCAGCTCGACGAGAGGCGGGGTGGGGACCCAGTACTTC. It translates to CASSSTRGGVGTQYF. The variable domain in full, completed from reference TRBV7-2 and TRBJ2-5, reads GAGVSQSPSNKVTEKGKDVELRCDPISGHTALYWYRQSLGQGLEFLIYFQGNSAPDKSGLPSDRFSAERTGGSVSTLTIQRTQQEDSAVYLCASSSTRGGVGTQYFGPGTRLLVL.